The next 27 T cell receptor beta chains were all read from a single sample in a study of vaccination and CD4 T cells after COVID-19. Documented treatment: roughly 10-day PBMC culture with coronavirus spike peptide pools or control peptides (ViraFEST assay). These receptors have no identified antigens. Cultured CD4+ T cell DNA underwent sequencing with the Oncomine TCR Beta short-read assay. TCRdb recomputed calls from the PCR reads with MiXCR, one row per CDR3 protein. Seen here are tens of thousands of distinct CDR3 sequences, roughly 44% observed once, and the top ten hold about 19%. The sequencing used CD4+ T cells from blood, cultured in vitro, collected before SARS-CoV-2 vaccination. The receptors originated from a human donor who received a COVID-19 vaccine.

This clonotype came up once. The chain couples TRBV30 to TRBJ1-6, with unresolved D. Trimming took 0 bases from V and 7 from J, leaving 13 bases between them. The V gene's germline CDR1 is GTSNPN and CDR2 SVGIG (reference sequence). CDR3 length: 15 residues. Here the CDR3 reads CAWSVSRGENSPLHF. As DNA, the CDR3 is TGTGCCTGGAGTGTGTCACGGGGTGAGAATTCACCCCTCCACTTT.

The chain recombines TRBV15 with TRBJ2-7; possibly TRBD1 for D (6 bases). Germline V gives CDR1 LNHNV, CDR2 YYDKDF (reference sequence). This CDR3 spans 14 amino acids. V was trimmed by 1 base and J by 2 bases, leaving 9 bases between them. CDR3 sequence (DNA): TGTGCCACCAGCAGAGTCCAGGGGCCCTACGAGCAGTACTTC. Protein: CATSRVQGPYEQYF.

The chain couples TRBV29-1 to TRBJ2-7; a possible D gene is TRBD1 (5 bases). The CDR3 runs to 12 residues. Germline CDR1 reads SQVTM; CDR2 reads ANQGSEA. The V and J ends lost 4 bases and 2 bases respectively, with 9 bases between them. The CDR3 nucleotides are TGCAGCGTTGGTGAGACAGCCTACGAGCAGTACTTC. Protein product: CSVGETAYEQYF.

The DNA of the CDR3 is TGTGCCAGCAGCTTGGTGGGACAGCTCTACGAGCAGTACTTC. Residues: CASSLVGQLYEQYF. The chain has TRBV5-4 and TRBJ2-7; 7 positions agree with TRBD1. Germline V gene data show CDR1 as SGHNT and CDR2 as YYREEE (reference sequence). The CDR3 extends over 14 amino acids. V dropped 0 bases and J dropped 3; count of bases not matched to a gene: 3.

The chain links TRBV19 to TRBJ1-2, with 10 bases that match TRBD1. This CDR3 region has 16 residues. Germline V gene lookup returns CDR1 LNHDA and CDR2 SQIVND (reference sequence). V lost 7 bases and J lost 5; bases outside the gene matches: 13. Here the CDR3 DNA reads TGTGCCAGTACCTATACCCCCGGACAGGGGGTTTATGGCTACACCTTC. Translating it yields CASTYTPGQGVYGYTF.

This clonotype was observed a handful of times. CDR3 in DNA: TGTGCCAGCAGGATGGATAGTTCCTACGAGCAGTACTTC. Translation: CASRMDSSYEQYF. The chain uses TRBV2 and TRBJ2-7; no clear D gene. Per germline, CDR1 SNHLY and CDR2 FYNNEI. Trimming cost V 6 bases and J 1 base, with 10 bases left between them. The CDR3 covers 13 residues.

The V gene is TRBV6-4, the J gene TRBJ2-7; the D is unclear. The germline V and J ends were trimmed by 3 bases and 4 bases, with 10 bases remaining between them. This CDR3 region has 13 residues. In germline, CDR1 is MRHNA, CDR2 SNTAGT. CDR3: CASSEHRKYEQYF. Here the CDR3 DNA reads TGTGCCAGCAGTGAACATAGGAAATACGAGCAGTACTTC.

This clonotype was counted between two and nine times. J is TRBJ1-2 and V is TRBV20-1, with TRBD1 as a possible D gene (6 bases). From germline, CDR1 is DFQATT and CDR2 SNEGSKA (reference sequence). The V and J ends lost 0 bases and 3 bases respectively, with 23 bases between them. The length of the CDR3 is 18 residues. The chain's CDR3 is CSARDEMGGGRGDYGYTF. Here the CDR3 DNA reads TGCAGTGCTAGAGATGAGATGGGTGGGGGCAGGGGAGACTATGGCTACACCTTC.

The CDR3 here is CASSLSYSNQPQHF. In DNA form, the CDR3 reads TGTGCCAGCAGTTTATCGTATAGCAATCAGCCCCAGCATTTT. The chain employs TRBV12-3 or TRBV12-4 and TRBJ1-5; no definite D call. Trimming cost V 2 bases and J 0 bases, with 5 bases left between them. The CDR3 extends over 14 amino acids.

The gene calls are TRBV28 and TRBJ2-3; 11 nucleotides match TRBD2. V trimming: 4 bases; J trimming: 2 bases; junction bases outside the gene matches: 8. Looked up from germline, CDR1 is MDHEN and CDR2 is SYDVKM. The length of the CDR3 is 17 residues. CDR3 in DNA: TGTGCCAGCAGTTCTACCCGTAGCGGGGGGGCCACAGATACGCAGTATTTT. This translates into CASSSTRSGGATDTQYF.

Only a few counts were recorded for this clonotype. The V and J genes are TRBV27 and TRBJ1-1; D remains ambiguous. The CDR3 has 15 residues. Germline values: CDR1 MNHEY, CDR2 SMNVEV (reference sequence). The V gene lost 5 bases and the J gene lost 3 bases, with 16 bases spanning the gap. The CDR3 region has the DNA TGTGCCAGCAGTACCCAGGCGGAGGGAGACACTGAAGCTTTCTTT. Translation: CASSTQAEGDTEAFF.

This clonotype was seen only once. This chain links TRBV6-1 with TRBJ2-2; 10 bases line up with TRBD1. Trimming at V came to 6 bases and at J to 7 bases, leaving 5 bases not matched to a gene. Germline assignment: CDR1 MNHNS and CDR2 SASEGT. CDR3 length equals 14 residues. Written as DNA, the CDR3 is TGTGCCAGCAGGGGACAGGGGCTACACGGGGAGCTGTTTTTT. The encoded protein is CASRGQGLHGELFF.

The sample holds a few counts of this clonotype. This sequence joins TRBV6-1 and TRBJ1-6; 7 bases line up with TRBD1. The CDR3 covers 16 residues. From germline, CDR1 is MNHNS and CDR2 SASEGT. J was trimmed by 6 bases and V by 5 bases; bases with no gene match: 10. This CDR3 is CASSLLDRARNSPLHF. In DNA, the CDR3 is TGTGCCAGCAGTCTCCTCGACAGGGCACGTAATTCACCCCTCCACTTT.

The rearrangement joins TRBV19 to TRBJ1-1; the D is unclear. CDR1 LNHDA and CDR2 SQIVND come from the germline V gene (reference sequence). The CDR3 consists of 10 residues. The V end lost 9 bases, the J end lost 10 bases, and 12 bases lay between the germline ends. CDR3 region: CASSDGVAFF. The CDR3 bases are TGTGCCAGCAGCGACGGAGTAGCTTTCTTT.

The chain links TRBV7-2 to TRBJ2-2; D may be TRBD2 (5 bases). Per germline, CDR1 SGHTA and CDR2 FQGNSA. The CDR3 runs 14 residues. The germline V and J ends were trimmed by 4 bases and 3 bases, with 9 bases remaining between them. The CDR3 sequence: CASSSKRYTGELFF. The CDR3 DNA follows: TGTGCCAGCAGCTCAAAGCGGTACACCGGGGAGCTGTTTTTT.

This clonotype was detected a few times. The chain is built from TRBV18 and TRBJ2-5; 10 nucleotides line up with TRBD1. The CDR3 is 15 residues long. V gave up 3 bases and J gave up 4 bases; unmatched junction bases: 5. Germline-derived CDR1 and CDR2 are KGHSH and LQKENI. CDR3 residues: CASSPGQGSVETQYF. For the CDR3, the DNA is TGTGCCAGCTCACCGGGACAGGGGTCGGTAGAGACCCAGTACTTC.

The V and J genes are TRBV5-5 and TRBJ1-6; 8 bases fit TRBD1. This CDR3 spans 16 amino acids. CDR1 is SGHKS, CDR2 YYEKEE, per germline (reference sequence). Trimming cost V 5 bases and J 10 bases; bases outside gene matches: 14. This chain's CDR3 is CASRRRTGRFGSPLHF. For the CDR3, the DNA is TGTGCCAGCAGACGGAGGACAGGGCGGTTTGGATCACCCCTCCACTTT.

This clonotype was found a few times. V gene TRBV10-1 combines with J gene TRBJ1-2; D not resolved. CDR1 is WNHNN and CDR2 is SYGVQD in the germline V gene (reference sequence). V shed 2 bases and J shed 8 bases, with 9 bases lying between them. CDR3 length equals 12 residues. The CDR3: CASSEGPWGYTF. The CDR3 region has the DNA TGCGCCAGCAGTGAGGGCCCCTGGGGCTACACCTTC.

This clonotype was recorded a few times. The gene calls are TRBV24-1 and TRBJ2-3; 11 nucleotides line up with TRBD1. CDR3 size: 16 residues. The V gene's germline CDR1 is KGHDR and CDR2 SFDVKD. V lost 5 bases and J lost 4; bases outside the gene matches: 7. DNA of the CDR3: TGTGCCACCAGTGGCAGGACAGGGGGCCCCCCAGATACGCAGTATTTT. Its translation is CATSGRTGGPPDTQYF.

The chain is built from TRBV20-1 and TRBJ1-1, with 7 positions matching TRBD1. The V gene end was trimmed by 5 bases and the J gene end by 4 bases; junction bases not matched to a gene: 7. CDR3 length equals 13 residues. Germline V CDR1 and CDR2: DFQATT, SNEGSKA (reference sequence). CDR3 loop: CSAPGRGPTEAFF. The CDR3, as DNA: TGCAGTGCTCCCGGGAGGGGGCCCACTGAAGCTTTCTTT.

This clonotype has just a few counts. J is TRBJ1-2 and V is TRBV20-1, with 8 bases fitting TRBD1. Trimming at V came to 0 bases and at J to 4 bases, leaving 7 bases not matched to a gene. This CDR3 has 15 residues. Germline V gives CDR1 DFQATT, CDR2 SNEGSKA (reference sequence). CDR3 coding DNA: TGCAGTGCTAGAGATCAAGGACAGGGCAGCTATGGCTACACCTTC. Encoded protein: CSARDQGQGSYGYTF.

The sample holds a few counts of this clonotype. V and J are TRBV30 and TRBJ2-3; D is perhaps TRBD2 (5 bases). This CDR3 region has 15 residues. The germline V and J ends were trimmed by 0 bases and 2 bases, with 12 bases remaining between them. Germline CDR1 is GTSNPN and CDR2 is SVGIG (reference sequence). In nucleotides, the CDR3 is TGTGCCTGGAGTGTAAGTCTGCGGGTCACAGATACGCAGTATTTT. Translated: CAWSVSLRVTDTQYF.

The chain uses TRBV6-5 and TRBJ1-6; D is unclear. Trimming stripped 2 bases from V and 5 bases from J, with 4 bases between. The CDR3 runs 13 residues. Germline V lookup: CDR1 MNHEY, CDR2 SVGAGI. The CDR3 loop reads CASSYQDNSPLHF. The DNA of the CDR3 is TGTGCCAGCAGTTACCAGGATAATTCACCCCTCCACTTT.

This chain connects TRBV5-4 to TRBJ2-5, with D perhaps matching TRBD1 (5 bases). Germline V CDR1 and CDR2: SGHNT, YYREEE (reference sequence). V lost 0 bases and J 3 bases, leaving 6 bases between the germline ends. The CDR3 spans 13 residues. The CDR3 DNA follows: TGTGCCAGCAGCTTGGAGACAGAAGAGACCCAGTACTTC. Encoded protein: CASSLETEETQYF.

The V and J genes are TRBV6-1 and TRBJ1-6; 7 positions agree with TRBD1. The CDR3 sequence is 17 residues long. Germline trimming cut 7 bases from V and 9 bases from J; bases unmatched to any gene: 18. Per the germline V gene, CDR1 is MNHNS and CDR2 is SASEGT. For the CDR3, the DNA is TGTGCCAGCAAACCCCGAGCGGGACAGACCTCTCGTTCACCCCTCCACTTT. The encoded protein is CASKPRAGQTSRSPLHF.

This clonotype was detected only a few times. This chain connects TRBV6-1 to TRBJ1-5, with D maybe TRBD1 (5 bases). This CDR3 has 14 amino acids. V was clipped by 7 bases and J by 6 bases, with 16 bases between them. The germline V gene encodes CDR1 MNHNS and CDR2 SASEGT. The CDR3 spells CASNAGMIRQPQHF. The DNA for the CDR3 is TGTGCCAGCAACGCAGGGATGATACGTCAGCCCCAGCATTTT.

The J gene is TRBJ1-5, the V gene TRBV20-1; D is perhaps TRBD1 (5 bases). This CDR3 is built from 15 residues. CDR1 and CDR2 (germline): DFQATT, SNEGSKA (reference sequence). Trimming cost V 5 bases and J 4 bases, with 18 bases left between them. The CDR3 sequence: CSAPEDRGLNQPQHF. Here the CDR3 DNA reads TGCAGTGCTCCCGAGGATCGGGGCTTAAATCAGCCCCAGCATTTT.